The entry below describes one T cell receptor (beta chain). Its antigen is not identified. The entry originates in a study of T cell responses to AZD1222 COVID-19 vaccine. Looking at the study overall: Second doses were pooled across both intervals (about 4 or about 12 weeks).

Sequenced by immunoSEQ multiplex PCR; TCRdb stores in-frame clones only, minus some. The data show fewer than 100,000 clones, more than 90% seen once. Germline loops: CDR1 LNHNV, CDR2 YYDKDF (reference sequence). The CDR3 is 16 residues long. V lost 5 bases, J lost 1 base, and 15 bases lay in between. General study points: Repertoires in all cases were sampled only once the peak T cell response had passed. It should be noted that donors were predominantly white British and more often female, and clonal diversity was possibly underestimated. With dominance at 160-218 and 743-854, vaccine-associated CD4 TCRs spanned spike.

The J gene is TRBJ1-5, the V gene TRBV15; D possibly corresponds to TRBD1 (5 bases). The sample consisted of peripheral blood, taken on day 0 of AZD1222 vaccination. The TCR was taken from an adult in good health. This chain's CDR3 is CATSWGRGLSNQPQHF. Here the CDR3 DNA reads TGTGCCACCAGCTGGGGGAGGGGACTGAGCAATCAGCCCCAGCATTTT.